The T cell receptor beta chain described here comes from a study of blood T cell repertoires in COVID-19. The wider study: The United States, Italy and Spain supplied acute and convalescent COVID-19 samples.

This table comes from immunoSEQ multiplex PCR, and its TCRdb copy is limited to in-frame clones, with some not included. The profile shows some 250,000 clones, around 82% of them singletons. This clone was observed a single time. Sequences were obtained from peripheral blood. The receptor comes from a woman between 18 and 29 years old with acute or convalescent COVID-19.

The CDR3 bases are TGTGCCAGCGGACCACAGGGGGTGAACACTGAAGCTTTCTTT. It specifies CASGPQGVNTEAFF. V is TRBV27 and J is TRBJ1-1, with 8 bases identical to TRBD1. The CDR3 length is 14 residues. Germline trimming cut 8 bases from V and 0 bases from J; bases unmatched to any gene: 5. Germline V CDR1 and CDR2: MNHEY, SMNVEV (reference sequence).